Listed below are T cell receptor beta chains from one sample, sequenced in a study of T cell clonotyping in hematopoietic cell transplantation. Only in-frame clones appear in the TCRdb table, and some are missing; sequencing was by immunoSEQ multiplex PCR. This table has approximately 41,000 clones, around 96% appearing once. What was sequenced was peripheral blood mononuclear cells. These receptor sequences come from a man aged 30 to 45 in good health. Some clones in this sample may be carry-over from other donors' samples. The CDR3 runs from the conserved cysteine through the conserved F or W. A D gene is named only where the DNA matches it firmly. Clone size is not always given. Where it is, it says once, few, many or a class for expanded clones.

>TRBD1|TRBJ1-2|TRBV19|NA
CASSIGGQGGYGYTF
TGTGCCAGTAGTATAGGCGGACAGGGAGGCTATGGCTACACCTTC
>TRBD2|TRBJ2-2|TRBV4-3|NA
CASSRGTSGKSTGELFF
TGCGCCAGCAGCCGTGGGACTAGCGGGAAAAGTACCGGGGAGCTGTTTTTT
>NA|TRBJ1-5|TRBV2|NA
CASSYGQNNQPQHF
TGTGCCAGCAGTTATGGACAGAACAATCAGCCCCAGCATTTT
>NA|TRBJ1-5|TRBV6-5|NA
CASRGTHDYNQPQHF
TGTGCCAGCAGGGGGACACACGATTACAATCAGCCCCAGCATTTT
>NA|TRBJ1-2|TRBV2|NA
CASSVSANYGYTF
TGTGCCAGCAGTGTAAGTGCTAACTATGGCTACACCTTC
>NA|TRBJ2-2|TRBV27|NA
CASSSGFMNTGELFF
TGTGCCAGCTCGTCAGGGTTCATGAACACCGGGGAGCTGTTTTTT
>NA|TRBJ2-7|TRBV5-4|NA
CASSSGAYEQYF
TGTGCCAGCAGCTCTGGAGCCTACGAGCAGTACTTC
>TRBD1|TRBJ1-4|TRBV28|NA
CASSHAGGLGGAGEKLFF
TGTGCCAGCAGTCACGCCGGGGGTTTAGGGGGCGCGGGGGAAAAACTGTTTTTT
>TRBD1|TRBJ1-1|TRBV6-5|NA
CASSYRGQFRTEAFF
TGTGCCAGCAGTTACCGGGGACAGTTCAGAACTGAAGCTTTCTTT
>NA|TRBJ1-1|TRBV5-1|NA
CASSLGGTQGNTEAFF
TGCGCCAGCAGCTTGGGTGGGACCCAGGGGAACACTGAAGCTTTCTTT
>TRBD1|TRBJ2-1|TRBV27|NA
CASSLGQGNEQFF
TGTGCCAGCAGTTTAGGACAGGGCAATGAGCAGTTCTTC
>NA|TRBJ2-5|TRBV19|NA
CASSIISASPLSQETQYF
TGTGCCAGTAGTATTATTTCAGCTTCACCACTTTCTCAAGAGACCCAGTACTTC
>NA|TRBJ2-7|TRBV16|NA
CARRTSYEQYF
TGTGCCCGACGGACTTCCTACGAGCAGTACTTC
>NA|TRBJ1-2|TRBV9|NA
CTSSVGQRSGGYTF
TGTACCAGCAGCGTAGGCCAGCGGAGCGGAGGCTACACCTTC
>NA|TRBJ1-5|TRBV7-8|NA
CASSFGAENQPQHF
TGTGCCAGCAGCTTTGGGGCAGAAAATCAGCCCCAGCATTTT
>NA|TRBJ1-5|TRBV5-4|NA
CASSLDSDQPQHF
TGTGCCAGCAGCTTGGACTCGGATCAGCCCCAGCATTTT
>NA|TRBJ1-1|TRBV10-3|NA
CAVGAGTEAFF
TGTGCCGTAGGGGCGGGCACTGAAGCTTTCTTT
>NA|TRBJ2-7|TRBV19|NA
CASSRRTGGEQYF
TGTGCCAGTAGTAGGAGGACCGGGGGCGAGCAGTACTTC
>NA|TRBJ2-2|TRBV11-3|NA
CASSLVSATGELFF
TGTGCCAGCAGCTTAGTTTCAGCAACCGGGGAGCTGTTTTTT
>NA|TRBJ2-7|TRBV5-1|NA
CASSPRDTYEQYF
TGCGCCAGCAGCCCTCGGGATACCTACGAGCAGTACTTC
>NA|TRBJ2-3|TRBV9|NA
CASSLGGDTSTDTQYF
TGTGCCAGCAGCCTTGGGGGGGACACCAGCACAGATACGCAGTATTTT
>NA|TRBJ1-1|TRBV30|NA
CAWSGWELNTEAFF
TGTGCCTGGAGTGGCTGGGAACTGAACACTGAAGCTTTCTTT
>NA|TRBJ1-4|TRBV28|NA
CASTWEGWEKLFF
TGTGCCAGCACCTGGGAAGGGTGGGAAAAACTGTTTTTT
>TRBD2|TRBJ2-2|TRBV11-3|NA
CASSLRRLAGDHGELFF
TGTGCCAGCAGCTTACGGCGACTAGCGGGAGATCACGGGGAGCTGTTTTTT
>NA|TRBJ2-6|TRBV4-2|NA
CASSQVLFSGANVLTF
TGTGCCAGCAGCCAAGTCCTTTTCTCTGGGGCCAACGTCCTGACTTTC
>TRBD2|TRBJ2-1|TRBV9|NA
CASSVGSSGNNEQFF
TGTGCCAGCAGCGTAGGGTCTAGCGGGAACAACGAGCAGTTCTTC
>TRBD2|TRBJ2-7|TRBV5-1|NA
CASSLASGEINEQYF
TGCGCCAGCAGCTTGGCTAGCGGGGAGATAAACGAGCAGTACTTC
>NA|TRBJ2-7|TRBV11-3|NA
CASSFKYEQYF
TGTGCCAGCAGCTTCAAGTACGAGCAGTACTTC
>NA|TRBJ1-2|TRBV19|NA
CASSIPQHGGYTF
TGTGCCAGTAGTATCCCACAACATGGGGGCTACACCTTC
>TRBD1|TRBJ2-7|TRBV4-1|once
CASSQTGQLLYEQYF
TGCGCCAGCAGCCAAACGGGACAGCTACTCTACGAGCAGTACTTC
>TRBD1|TRBJ1-2|TRBV10-1|NA
CASSEGQDALDGYTF
TGCGCCAGCAGTGAGGGACAGGACGCTCTGGATGGCTACACCTTC
>TRBD2|TRBJ2-3|TRBV7-2|NA
CASSLELAGARTDTQYF
TGTGCCAGCAGCTTAGAACTGGCGGGAGCGCGCACAGATACGCAGTATTTT
>NA|TRBJ1-1|TRBV9|NA
CASSETQNTEAFF
TGTGCCAGCAGCGAGACACAGAACACTGAAGCTTTCTTT
>NA|TRBJ2-2|TRBV7-2|NA
CASRQDRSNTGELFF
TGTGCCAGCAGACAGGACAGATCGAACACCGGGGAGCTGTTTTTT
>NA|TRBJ1-5|TRBV7-2|NA
CASSLGGRNQPQHF
TGTGCCAGCAGCTTAGGTGGGCGCAATCAGCCCCAGCATTTT
>TRBD1|TRBJ1-2|TRBV6-1|NA
CASSEARDRDNYGYTF
TGTGCCAGCAGTGAAGCGAGGGACAGGGACAACTATGGCTACACCTTC
>NA|TRBJ1-1|TRBV6-6|NA
CASRPTGNTEAFF
TGTGCCAGCAGACCGACAGGGAACACTGAAGCTTTCTTT
>NA|TRBJ1-4|TRBV10-1|once
CASSVGVREKLFF
TGCGCCAGCAGCGTAGGAGTTCGGGAAAAACTGTTTTTT
>NA|TRBJ2-7|TRBV27|NA
CASSFGISYEQYF
TGTGCCAGCAGTTTCGGGATCTCCTACGAGCAGTACTTC
>NA|TRBJ2-7|TRBV5-1|few
CASSLGNLMNYEQYF
TGCGCCAGCAGCTTAGGCAACTTAATGAACTACGAGCAGTACTTC
>NA|TRBJ1-1|TRBV19|once
CASCRGALGEKRAFF
TGTGCCAGTTGCCGGGGGGCATTAGGGGAAAAAAGAGCTTTCTTT
>NA|TRBJ2-5|TRBV4-2|NA
CASSQENGGTQYF
TGTGCCAGCAGCCAAGAAAATGGTGGGACCCAGTACTTC
>TRBD1|TRBJ1-4|TRBV15|NA
CATSRDPTGGGLEKLFF
TGTGCCACCAGCAGAGACCCGACAGGGGGAGGATTGGAAAAACTGTTTTTT
>TRBD2|TRBJ2-4|TRBV7-9|NA
CASSFPLAGVGKNIQYF
TGTGCCAGCAGCTTTCCCCTAGCGGGAGTGGGTAAAAACATTCAGTACTTC
>NA|TRBJ1-1|TRBV19|NA
CASLGGGTEAFF
TGTGCCAGTCTCGGGGGGGGGACTGAAGCTTTCTTT
>NA|TRBJ1-4|TRBV4-1|NA
CASSQDAGATNEKLFF
TGCGCCAGCAGCCAAGACGCCGGAGCAACTAATGAAAAACTGTTTTTT
>NA|TRBJ2-1|TRBV27|NA
CASSPRPYNEQFF
TGTGCCAGCAGTCCACGGCCCTACAATGAGCAGTTCTTC
>NA|TRBJ1-1|TRBV30|NA
CACRGAVDTEAFF
TGTGCCTGTCGGGGGGCGGTGGACACTGAAGCTTTCTTT
>TRBD1|TRBJ1-1|TRBV18|NA
CASSPTGGLTEAFF
TGTGCCAGCTCACCGACAGGGGGCCTCACTGAAGCTTTCTTT
>NA|TRBJ1-2|TRBV6-1|NA
CASSEPYRWGYTF
TGTGCCAGCAGTGAACCCTACAGATGGGGCTACACCTTC
>TRBD1|TRBJ1-1|TRBV27|NA
CASSYDRAGDTEAFF
TGTGCCAGCAGCTACGACAGGGCAGGAGACACTGAAGCTTTCTTT
>NA|TRBJ1-1|TRBV13|NA
CASTHGPPGFMNTEAFF
TGTGCCAGCACCCATGGGCCGCCGGGTTTCATGAACACTGAAGCTTTCTTT